This T cell receptor beta chain was observed in a study of monozygotic twins with cystic fibrosis (dated by TCRdb to about 2021). Some background on the complete study: Approximately 3.3 micrograms of fragmented DNA went through around 15 PCR cycles to produce barcoded libraries. To gauge how much genetics shapes V and J gene usage, the researchers compared TCR beta repertoires both within and across 16 monozygotic twin pairs who have cystic fibrosis. Made up mostly of children and adolescents, the cohort included ten female and six male twin pairs ranging in age from roughly 2.0 to 36.4 years, with a median of around 9.1 years. On the day blood was drawn, the twins' weight-for-height and FEVPerc (FEV1 disease centile) were ranked against those of the roughly 1,100 cohort participants. Data for three of the twin pairs had already been reported earlier in a different context. What the work shows at the level of the full study, not this receptor alone: Simpson clonality was generally low (median 0.0095), suggesting a naive-dominated repertoire, with higher clonality in the most severely affected patients. The cohort was small, and no association was found between shared CDR3 numbers and age, concordance or disease severity. Nucleotide-identical clonotype sharing was significantly higher within monozygotic CF twin pairs than between unrelated CF individuals (P = 0.000026, Mann-Whitney). In 13 of 16 pairs, V gene usage most closely resembled the co-twin's, and the same held for J usage in 8 of 16 pairs, a pattern suggesting genetic constraints.

Following the manufacturer's instructions, the researchers used the immunoSEQ immune profiling system to amplify TCR beta CDR3 regions via multiplex PCR. An Illumina NextSeq system was used to carry out the sequencing. Regarding the original processing steps: Sequence data were processed on the immunoSEQ Analyzer platform, and clonality was computed as the square root of Simpson's index of productive rearrangements. V and J usage similarity was measured by Jensen-Shannon distance, and CDR3 generation probabilities were computed with OLGA. Shared CDR3 sequences were searched in the immuneACCESS database (August 2020) and in VDJdb (December 2020). The clones in this table, taken by TCRdb from immuneACCESS, are in-frame only. Not every clone is retained; where verified, under half of the shortfall comes from an unresolved V gene, and the cause of the rest is unknown. The V and J calls and clone size are taken from that table; D and trimming were inferred from the DNA. For this sample the table gives about 21,000 clones, of which 91% were detected only once. Around 1.5% of the sample goes to the ten largest clones.

Of note for this clone: Its antigen has not been determined. A read error may produce the germline difference seen at one junction end.

The CDR3 sequence holds 13 residues, the cysteine and phenylalanine included. Only the CDR3 portion is preserved as DNA: 39 bases, with reading frame beginning at the first base. The germline V gene yields KGHSH for CDR1 and LQKENI for CDR2. The twin pairs came from the European Cystic Fibrosis Twin and Sibling Study Cohort, a cohort that recruited patients from roughly 160 CF clinics across 14 European countries. Zygosity and CFTR genotype were verified in-house, and zygosity was tested by multiplex PCR of nine short tandem repeat loci. Each twin gave a peripheral blood sample, and clinical parameters were documented on that same day of blood sampling. Phenol/chloroform extraction was used to isolate genomic DNA from peripheral blood cells, and the DNA was then kept in TE buffer at 4 degrees C.

This clonotype was sampled from a girl aged 2 to 9 with cystic fibrosis. Rearrangement joined TRBV18 to TRBJ1-1; the D segment could be TRBD1, given 5 matching bases. The source material was blood. The CDR3 reads as follows: CASSPEGTFGVTF. The bases are TGTGCCAGCTCACCCGAAGGGACCTTCGGGGTAACTTTT.